A single sample gave rise to the 13 T cell receptor beta chains below, sequenced in a study of cytomegalovirus exposure and HLA in healthy donors. The PCR employed 60 Vbeta primers together with 13 Jbeta primers. Profiled with immunoSEQ multiplex PCR; TCRdb holds only in-frame clones, not every one. The repertoire includes 150,000 to 200,000 clones, over 80% of them detected once, and 1.9% sits in the top ten. The sequencing input was PBMCs. The source of these receptors is a human donor in good health.

J is TRBJ2-7 and V is TRBV20-1; no reliable D call. Germline-derived CDR1 and CDR2 are DFQATT and SNEGSKA (reference sequence). This CDR3 spans 11 amino acids. V dropped 5 bases and J dropped 0 bases, with 5 bases sitting between them. The CDR3 region has the DNA TGCAGTGCTGTGAGCTCCTACGAGCAGTACTTC. As protein: CSAVSSYEQYF.

The CDR3 DNA sequence: TGTGCCAGCAGTCAATACGGACAGGGGAACTATGGCTACACCTTC. Translating gives CASSQYGQGNYGYTF. The chain recombines TRBV27 with TRBJ1-2; 9 bases align to TRBD1. Germline CDR1 is MNHEY and CDR2 is SMNVEV (reference sequence). The CDR3 totals 15 residues. V lost 5 bases and J lost 2; bases outside the gene matches: 6.

This clone was seen more than once but under ten times. The chain uses TRBV9 and TRBJ1-5; 7 bases match TRBD1. V gave up 3 bases and J gave up 3 bases; unmatched junction bases: 6. This CDR3 is built from 15 residues. Germline V gives CDR1 SGDLS, CDR2 YYNGEE. The CDR3 region has the DNA TGTGCCAGCAGCGACTCCGGGACAGTCAATCAGCCCCAGCATTTT. As protein: CASSDSGTVNQPQHF.

Only one count was recorded for this clone. This rearrangement joins TRBV9 to TRBJ2-7; 8 positions agree with TRBD2. The CDR3 loop spans 16 amino acids. J gave up 0 bases and V 4 bases, and 9 bases lay outside the gene matches. Germline values: CDR1 SGDLS, CDR2 YYNGEE. DNA of the CDR3: TGTGCCAGCAGCCCTTGGGTAGCGGGGTCCTCCTACGAGCAGTACTTC. Residues: CASSPWVAGSSYEQYF.

This rearrangement joins TRBV27 to TRBJ2-3; D is undetermined. Germline V gene sequence: CDR1 MNHEY, CDR2 SMNVEV (reference sequence). Deletions cut 6 bases from V and 2 bases from J, with 12 bases between. CDR3 size: 14 residues. The CDR3: CASSQLPFTDTQYF. The CDR3 DNA reads TGTGCCAGCAGCCAACTTCCCTTCACAGATACGCAGTATTTT.

The J gene is TRBJ1-1, the V gene TRBV18; a weak D match, TRBD1 (6 bases). Germline V gene sequence: CDR1 KGHSH, CDR2 LQKENI. The CDR3 spans 14 residues. Trimming pared 6 bases from V and 6 bases from J, leaving 17 bases between. The CDR3 here is CASSGAWEGSEAFF. CDR3 bases: TGTGCCAGCTCGGGGGCGTGGGAAGGGTCTGAAGCTTTCTTT.

The chain combines TRBV6-1 with TRBJ1-4; 7 bases are shared with TRBD1. The junction had 11 bases not matched to a gene; V was cut back by 8 bases and J by 8 bases. Germline values: CDR1 MNHNS, CDR2 SASEGT. This CDR3 spans 14 amino acids. In nucleotides, the CDR3 is TGTGCCAGCGGTTCACAGGGGTCAGGCGAAAAACTGTTTTTT. Translated: CASGSQGSGEKLFF.

The chain employs TRBV25-1 and TRBJ2-5; D perhaps matches TRBD1 (6 bases). Germline V gene sequence: CDR1 MGHDK, CDR2 SYGVNS. V lost 1 base and J 4 bases, leaving 10 bases between the germline ends. CDR3 size: 14 residues. CDR3 sequence (DNA): TGTGCCAGCAGTGAATGGGACACCGGAGAGACCCAGTACTTC. Protein: CASSEWDTGETQYF.

This chain joins TRBV11-2 and TRBJ1-1, with TRBD1 as a possible D gene (6 bases). With 5 bases removed from V and 1 base from J, the gap between germline ends came to 17 bases. The germline V gene encodes CDR1 SGHAT and CDR2 FQNNGV. This CDR3 is 16 amino acids long. CDR3 amino acids: CASSAGRDIRNTEAFF. The DNA of the CDR3 is TGTGCCAGCAGCGCAGGCCGGGACATACGGAACACTGAAGCTTTCTTT.

The gene calls are TRBV7-9 and TRBJ1-1, with 10 bases lining up with TRBD1. V lost 2 bases, J lost 3 bases, and 6 bases stayed unmatched. The CDR3 runs 16 residues. Germline CDR1 reads SEHNR; CDR2 reads FQNEAQ (reference sequence). The chain's CDR3 is CASSLRQGAFYTEAFF. The CDR3 bases are TGTGCCAGCAGCTTACGACAGGGGGCTTTTTACACTGAAGCTTTCTTT.

CDR3 amino acids: CASSPRTGRDEAFF. Written as DNA, the CDR3 is TGTGCCAGCAGCCCCCGGACAGGCAGGGATGAAGCTTTCTTT. The chain couples TRBV7-2 to TRBJ1-1; 7 bases align to TRBD1. The CDR3 runs 14 residues. The junction had 10 bases not matched to a gene; V was cut back by 5 bases and J by 7 bases. Germline V gene data show CDR1 as SGHTA and CDR2 as FQGNSA.

This clone turned up a few times. The V call is TRBV15, the J call TRBJ1-6, with 9 bases matching TRBD1. Germline-derived CDR1 and CDR2 are LNHNV and YYDKDF (reference sequence). This CDR3 is 14 amino acids long. V was clipped by 6 bases and J by 13 bases; unmatched bases: 10. The CDR3 protein is CATSPGQGIFPLHF. The CDR3 nucleotides are TGTGCCACCAGTCCGGGACAGGGTATTTTTCCCCTCCACTTT.

This rearrangement joins TRBV18 to TRBJ2-7; a possible D gene is TRBD2 (6 bases). Trimming cost V 0 bases and J 1 base, with 13 bases left between them. The CDR3 is made up of 16 amino acids. Germline CDR1 reads KGHSH; CDR2 reads LQKENI. In DNA form, the CDR3 reads TGTGCCAGCTCACCACCGGTAGCGGATCCTTCCTACGAGCAGTACTTC. It codes for CASSPPVADPSYEQYF.